This T cell receptor (beta chain) was obtained from a study of regulatory T cells in long-lasting Graves disease. The CDR3 spans 15 residues. Germline lookup yields CDR1 ENHRY and CDR2 SYGVKD. V lost 7 bases, J lost 0 bases, and 13 bases lay in between. Documented time point: persistent/refractory GD, antithyroid drugs over 5 years with positive TRAb. From PBMCs, RNA was extracted and then used to make the TCR library. In this sample, this clonotype turned up a few times. Assembly of TCR beta libraries relied on iRepertoire HTBI primers together with Arm-PCR of CDR3 regions. Original processing methods: From all samples, identification returned 14 TRBJ and about 63 TRBV segments. TCRdb passed the multiplex PCR reads through MiXCR, listing each CDR3 protein once. The V and J calls and clone size are TCRdb's, not the authors'. Among a few hundred thousand distinct CDR3 sequences listed, around a fifth were seen once.

The input for sequencing was peripheral blood mononuclear cells (PBMCs), taken when the disease was refractory, from a patient treated with antithyroid drugs. The chain has TRBV10-3 and TRBJ1-3, with D maybe TRBD1 (6 bases). The origin of this receptor is a female donor with Graves disease. The CDR3 is CAITDGQSSGNTIYF. In DNA, the CDR3 is TGTGCCATCACCGACGGACAGAGCTCTGGAAACACCATATATTTT.